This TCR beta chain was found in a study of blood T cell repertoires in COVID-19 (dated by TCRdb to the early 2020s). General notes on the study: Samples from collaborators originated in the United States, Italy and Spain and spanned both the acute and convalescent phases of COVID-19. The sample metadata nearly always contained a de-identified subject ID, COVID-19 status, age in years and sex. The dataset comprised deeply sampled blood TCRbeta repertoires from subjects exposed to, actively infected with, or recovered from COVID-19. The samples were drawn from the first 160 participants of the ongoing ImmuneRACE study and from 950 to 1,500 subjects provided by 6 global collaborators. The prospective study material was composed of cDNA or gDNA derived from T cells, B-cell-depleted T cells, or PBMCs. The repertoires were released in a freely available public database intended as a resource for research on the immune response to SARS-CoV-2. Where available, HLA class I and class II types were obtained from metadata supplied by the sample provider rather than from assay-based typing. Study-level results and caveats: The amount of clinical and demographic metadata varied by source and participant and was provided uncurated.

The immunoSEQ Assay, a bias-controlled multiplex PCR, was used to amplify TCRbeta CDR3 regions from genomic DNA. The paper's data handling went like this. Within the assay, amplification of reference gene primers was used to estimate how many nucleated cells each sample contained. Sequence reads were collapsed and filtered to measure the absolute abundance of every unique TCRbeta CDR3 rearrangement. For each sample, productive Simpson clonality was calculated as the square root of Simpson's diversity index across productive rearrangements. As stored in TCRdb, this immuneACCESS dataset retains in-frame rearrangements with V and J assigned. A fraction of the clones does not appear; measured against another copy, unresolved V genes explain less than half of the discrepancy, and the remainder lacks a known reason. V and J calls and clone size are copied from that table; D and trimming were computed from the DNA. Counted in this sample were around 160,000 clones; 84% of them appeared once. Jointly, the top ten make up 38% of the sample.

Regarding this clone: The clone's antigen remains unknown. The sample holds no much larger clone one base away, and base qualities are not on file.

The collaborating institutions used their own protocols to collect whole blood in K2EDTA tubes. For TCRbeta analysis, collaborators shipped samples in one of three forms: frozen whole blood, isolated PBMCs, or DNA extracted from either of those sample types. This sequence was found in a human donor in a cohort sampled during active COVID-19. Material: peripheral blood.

The DNA reads TGTGCCTGGAGTGCCCGGGGAGGGACTGAAGCTTTCTTT. It codes for CAWSARGGTEAFF. Rearrangement joined TRBV30 to TRBJ1-1; too little of a D gene remains to name it. CDR1 and CDR2 are read off the germline V gene (reference sequence) as GTSNPN and SVGIG. The CDR3 has 13 amino acids, counting the end cysteine and phenylalanine. CDR3 DNA only is kept here, 39 bases in frame from base 1. V is clipped by 1 base and J by 5 bases, and the sequence between their germline boundaries is 11 bases long.